These T cell receptor beta chains were read from a single sample in a study of T cells in Graves' hyperthyroidism and ophthalmopathy. Each CDR3 protein gets one entry after TCRdb re-called the multiplex PCR reads with MiXCR. The data contain about 640,000 distinct CDR3 sequences, about 15% of them singletons. Sequencing was done on a sample of blood. The receptors here all came from a woman aged 50 to 60 with Graves' ophthalmopathy. The CDR3 runs from the conserved cysteine through the conserved F or W. D genes are given only for firm matches. Some rows have no size entry. The others give once, few or many, or a class for an expanded clone.

J gene	D gene	clone size	V gene	CDR3 DNA	CDR3 protein
TRBJ2-7	TRBD2	few	TRBV20-1	TGCAGTGCTAGGAAAAAACTAGCGGGAGTAGGGGAGCAGTACTTC	CSARKKLAGVGEQYF
TRBJ1-1	NA	many	TRBV14	TGTGCCAGCAGCCAGCAGCTCGGGGCCGGAGCTTTCTTT	CASSQQLGAGAFF
TRBJ2-7	NA	NA	TRBV5-1	TGCGCCAGCAGCCCCCCGCTACAGGGAGGCGAGCAGTACTTC	CASSPPLQGGEQYF
TRBJ2-5	NA	many	TRBV20-1	TGCAGTGCTAGGGTCGGGAGCAGTATGGAGACCCAGTACTTC	CSARVGSSMETQYF
TRBJ2-7	TRBD2	many	TRBV6-2/TRBV6-3	TGTGCCAGCCGAAAGTCGATAGCGGGACGCCAATCCTACGAGCAGTACTTC	CASRKSIAGRQSYEQYF
TRBJ1-1	NA	many	TRBV18	TGTGCCAGCTCACCGCCGTCGTCCAGGAACACTGAAGCTTTCTTT	CASSPPSSRNTEAFF
TRBJ1-1	NA	NA	TRBV5-4	TGTGCCAGCAGCTGGGGAGGAGGGGACACTGAAGCTTTCTTT	CASSWGGGDTEAFF
TRBJ2-7	TRBD1	many	TRBV11-2	TGTGCCAGCAGCTTAGATGGACAGGGCTACGAGCAGTACTTC	CASSLDGQGYEQYF
TRBJ1-1	TRBD1	NA	TRBV7-8	TGTGCCAGCAGCATGGACAGGGGGCGACTCGACACTGAAGCTTTCTTT	CASSMDRGRLDTEAFF
TRBJ2-7	NA	NA	TRBV4-2	TGTGCCAGCAGCCAAGAAACAGGTACCTACGAGCAGTACTTC	CASSQETGTYEQYF
TRBJ2-3	NA	many	TRBV27	TGTGCCAGCAGTTTTGGTGGCTCTAGCACAGATACGCAGTATTTT	CASSFGGSSTDTQYF
TRBJ2-7	NA	many	TRBV9	TGTGCCAGCAGCGTAGCTTCGGCAGACTACGAGCAGTACTTC	CASSVASADYEQYF
TRBJ2-2	TRBD1	NA	TRBV19	TGTGCCAGTATTCCGGGACAGGGGACCGGGGAGCTGTTTTTT	CASIPGQGTGELFF
TRBJ1-1	TRBD1	few	TRBV10-3	TGTGCCATCAGAAACGAGGGACAGCCGAACACTGAAGCTTTCTTT	CAIRNEGQPNTEAFF
TRBJ2-1	NA	many	TRBV28	TGTGCCAGCAGTTCGTTTACTAGTTTGGGCTCCTACAATGAGCAGTTCTTC	CASSSFTSLGSYNEQFF
TRBJ2-3	TRBD2	many	TRBV11-2	TGTGCCAGCAGCTTACGACTAGCAACAGATACGCAGTATTTT	CASSLRLATDTQYF
TRBJ2-1	TRBD2	many	TRBV7-9	TGTGCCAGCAGCTTCGGACTAGCGGGACCCCGGGGTTACTACAATGAGCAGTTCTTC	CASSFGLAGPRGYYNEQFF
TRBJ2-5	TRBD1	few	TRBV5-1	TGCGCCAGCAGCTTGGACGGGGACAGAGAGACCCAGTACTTC	CASSLDGDRETQYF
TRBJ2-7	NA	NA	TRBV9	TGTGCCAGCAGCGTAGGGGTAGGGGGCGAGCAGTACTTC	CASSVGVGGEQYF
TRBJ1-1	NA	few	TRBV28	TGTGCCAGCAGGGGGGTGGAACCACTGGCTTTCTTT	CASRGVEPLAFF
TRBJ2-7	NA	many	TRBV7-9	TGTGCCAGCAGCTTAACGGGAGTTCCGGCCGAGCAGTACTTC	CASSLTGVPAEQYF
TRBJ2-7	TRBD1	NA	TRBV3-1	TGTGCCAGCAGCCAAGTTCGGGACAGGGGGCGCCGGGAGCAGTACTTC	CASSQVRDRGRREQYF
TRBJ2-7	NA	NA	TRBV7-9	TGTGCCAGCAGCTTAGCGCGCTGGGGGGTCTCCTACGAGCAGTACTTC	CASSLARWGVSYEQYF
TRBJ1-2	NA	many	TRBV24-1	TGTGCCACCAGTCAACAGGGAAGGAGTGGCTACACCTTC	CATSQQGRSGYTF
TRBJ2-2	TRBD1	many	TRBV6-1	TGTGCCAGCAAGGGATCCCCCTTCGCGGGACAGGGATCCGGGGAGCTGTTTTTT	CASKGSPFAGQGSGELFF
TRBJ2-3	NA	many	TRBV20-1	TGCAGTGCTAGTTCCAGCGGAGGTGCAGATACGCAGTATTTT	CSASSSGGADTQYF
TRBJ1-6	NA	NA	TRBV12-3/TRBV12-4	TGTGCCAGCGGGTCACCCCTCCACTTT	CASGSPLHF
TRBJ2-2	TRBD2	NA	TRBV28	TGTGCCAGCAGAGCGGGAGGGCCAGACACCGGGGAGCTGTTTTTT	CASRAGGPDTGELFF
TRBJ2-2	TRBD1	few	TRBV6-1	TGTGCCAGCAGCACAACGGGACAGGCTTACACCGGGGAGCTGTTTTTT	CASSTTGQAYTGELFF
TRBJ2-4	TRBD2	many	TRBV9	TGTGCCAGCAGCGGCGGGCTAGCGGGAGGGCCGAGAAACATTCAGTACTTC	CASSGGLAGGPRNIQYF
TRBJ2-7	TRBD2	few	TRBV20-1	TGCAGTGTTCGGGCACTAGCGGGAGGCTACGAGCAGTACTTC	CSVRALAGGYEQYF
TRBJ2-7	NA	many	TRBV28	TGTGCCAGCAGTTTCAGACAGTCCTACGAGCAGTACTTC	CASSFRQSYEQYF
TRBJ2-7	TRBD1	NA	TRBV28	TGTGCCAGCAGTGGATACGGGACAGGGGGAATCAACGAGCAGTACTTC	CASSGYGTGGINEQYF
TRBJ2-3	NA	few	TRBV5-6	TGTGCCAGCAGCTCGCCAGGTCGAGATACGCAGTATTTT	CASSSPGRDTQYF
TRBJ1-2	TRBD1	many	TRBV5-6	TGTGCCAGCAGCCCGGACAGGGTAACCTATGGCTACACCTTC	CASSPDRVTYGYTF
TRBJ1-5	NA	NA	TRBV6-1	TGTGCCAGCAGACGGACCGGAGTAAATCAGCCCCAGCATTTT	CASRRTGVNQPQHF
TRBJ2-1	TRBD2	many	TRBV20-1	TGCAGTGCTAGCCCCCTAGGAAGCGGGATATCCGCCAATGAGCAGTTCTTC	CSASPLGSGISANEQFF
TRBJ1-1	NA	few	TRBV7-2	TGTGCCAGCAGCTCGGAAGGGTTACGGGGCACTGAAGCTTTCTTT	CASSSEGLRGTEAFF
TRBJ1-4	TRBD1	NA	TRBV19	TGTGCCAGTAGTACAGGACAGGGGGCGGCTTTTCTCGGTGAAAAACTGTTTTTT	CASSTGQGAAFLGEKLFF
TRBJ2-3	NA	many	TRBV7-8	TGTGCCAGCAGCTTTCAGGGAATTCGGACAGATACGCAGTATTTT	CASSFQGIRTDTQYF
TRBJ2-1	NA	NA	TRBV6-1	TGTGCCAGCGCATCGACGACGAATGAGCAGTTCTTC	CASASTTNEQFF
TRBJ1-5	TRBD1	NA	TRBV4-3	TGCGCCAGCAGCCAAGACCCTGACAGGGGAATAGCTCAGCCCCAGCATTTT	CASSQDPDRGIAQPQHF
TRBJ2-6	NA	NA	TRBV7-2	TGTGCCAGCAGCTTACAGGATTCCTCTGGGGCCAACGTCCTGACTTTC	CASSLQDSSGANVLTF
TRBJ1-1	NA	NA	TRBV15	TGTGCCACCAGCAGATCGGGGGGGGGGGACACTGAAGCTTTCTTT	CATSRSGGGDTEAFF
TRBJ2-5	NA	few	TRBV15	TGTGCCACGGGGAAGGGGCGGGGCCAAGAGACCCAGTACTTC	CATGKGRGQETQYF
TRBJ2-7	NA	many	TRBV20-1	TGCAGTGCCCCGACAGGCTCCTACGAGCAGTACTTC	CSAPTGSYEQYF
TRBJ2-7	TRBD2	many	TRBV20-1	TGCAGTGCCAGTACTAGCGGGAGTTACTACGAGCAGTACTTC	CSASTSGSYYEQYF
TRBJ2-2	NA	many	TRBV2	TGTGCCAGCAGTGAAGACCATCAAGCCGCCGGGGAGCTGTTTTTT	CASSEDHQAAGELFF